The 25 T cell receptor beta chains in this list originate from one sample, sequenced in a study of blood T cell repertoires in COVID-19. Clones were read by immunoSEQ multiplex PCR, and TCRdb kept only the in-frame ones, dropping some. Of about 180,000 clones listed, 75% to 90% were seen once; the top ten hold 5% to 7.5%. The sequencing input was PBMCs or T cells enriched from blood (not recorded which). The source is a man between 35 and 55 years old who had recovered from COVID-19.

This clone has only a few counts. The chain links TRBV5-1 to TRBJ2-3; 16 positions agree with TRBD2. The germline V gene has CDR1 SGHRS and CDR2 YFSETQ. V shed 4 bases and J 6 bases; nucleotides not matched to a gene: 8. The CDR3 runs to 17 residues. The CDR3 DNA reads as TGCGCCAGCAGCCCAGGGACTAGCGGGAGGGTTAGGGATACGCAGTATTTT. It specifies CASSPGTSGRVRDTQYF.

The CDR3 DNA follows: TGTGCCATCAGGGACCAGGGGGTTAGCTATGGCTACACCTTC. Amino acids: CAIRDQGVSYGYTF. The chain couples TRBV10-3 to TRBJ1-2; the match to TRBD1 covers 7 bases. J lost 4 bases, V lost 6 bases, and 8 bases had no gene match. The V gene's germline CDR1 is ENHRY and CDR2 SYGVKD. CDR3 length equals 14 residues.

This CDR3 is CASRAGQVYGYTF. The CDR3 DNA reads as TGTGCCAGCAGGGCCGGACAGGTCTATGGCTACACCTTC. The chain carries TRBV28 and TRBJ1-2; 7 positions agree with TRBD1. Germline loops: CDR1 MDHEN, CDR2 SYDVKM. After removal of 6 bases from V and 4 bases from J, the junction contained 5 bases not matched to a gene. CDR3 length: 13 amino acids.

V is TRBV10-3 and J is TRBJ2-2; D is undetermined. This CDR3 comprises 10 residues. Per the germline V gene, CDR1 is ENHRY and CDR2 is SYGVKD. V shed 10 bases and J shed 7 bases, with 7 bases lying between them. The CDR3 loop is CATRSGELFF. In nucleotides, the CDR3 is TGTGCCACCAGGAGCGGGGAGCTGTTTTTT.

Here the CDR3 DNA reads TGTGCCAGCAGTCCAACTAAAAAACAGGGGACCCCCTATGGCTACACCTTC. Its translation: CASSPTKKQGTPYGYTF. This chain joins TRBV21-1 and TRBJ1-2; the tabulated D call, TRBD1, remains unverified against the DNA. TRBV21-1 is a pseudogene segment. This CDR3 has 17 residues.

This clone was recorded a few times. The chain links TRBV7-9 to TRBJ2-7; no definite D call. V shed 1 base and J shed 7 bases, with 8 bases lying between them. This CDR3 region has 12 residues. Germline CDR1 and CDR2: SEHNR and FQNEAQ (reference sequence). CDR3: CASSLDEVEQYF. The DNA of the CDR3 is TGTGCCAGCAGCTTAGATGAGGTAGAGCAGTACTTC. The full variable domain, rest sourced from reference TRBV7-9 and TRBJ2-7, is DTGVSQNPRHKITKRGQNVTFRCDPISEHNRLYWYRQTLGQGPEFLTYFQNEAQLEKSRLLSDRFSAERPKGSFSTLEIQRTEQGDSAMYLCASSLDEVEQYFGPGTRLTVT.

In its sample, this clone was seen once. The gene calls are TRBV29-1 and TRBJ2-7; tentatively, D is TRBD1 (5 bases). V gave up 4 bases and J gave up 0 bases, with 7 bases separating them. CDR1 is SQVTM, CDR2 ANQGSEA, per germline. CDR3 length: 12 amino acids. CDR3 sequence: CSVGGLSYEQYF. For the CDR3, the DNA is TGCAGCGTTGGGGGCCTCTCCTACGAGCAGTACTTC.

This clone was counted once. This sequence joins TRBV7-9 and TRBJ1-3; tentative D call: TRBD1 (5 bases). Germline V lookup: CDR1 SEHNR, CDR2 FQNEAQ (reference sequence). The CDR3 contains 19 residues. V lost 3 bases and J 4 bases, leaving 25 bases between the germline ends. The CDR3 DNA reads as TGTGCCAGCAGCTTTTTGCAACGTGTTCTTGGGACTACCGGAAACACCATATATTTT. This encodes CASSFLQRVLGTTGNTIYF.

The rearrangement uses TRBV9 and TRBJ2-1; tentatively, D is TRBD1 (5 bases). The germline V and J ends were trimmed by 0 bases and 4 bases, with 8 bases remaining between them. The CDR3 has 14 residues. Per germline, CDR1 SGDLS and CDR2 YYNGEE. CDR3 DNA sequence: TGTGCCAGCAGCGTAGTAGCAGGGTACAATGAGCAGTTCTTC. Encoded protein: CASSVVAGYNEQFF.

This clone showed up many times. This sequence joins TRBV29-1 and TRBJ2-1; 10 bases match TRBD2. This CDR3 region has 14 residues. Germline V gives CDR1 SQVTM, CDR2 ANQGSEA. V shed 3 bases, J shed 10 bases, and the junction held 9 bases outside the gene matches. The CDR3 is CSVERASGRSEQFF. CDR3 nucleotide sequence: TGCAGCGTTGAGCGAGCTAGCGGGAGAAGCGAGCAGTTCTTC.

The J gene is TRBJ2-7, the V gene TRBV6-5, with TRBD2 as a possible D gene (5 bases). Germline V gene data show CDR1 as MNHEY and CDR2 as SVGAGI. The length of the CDR3 is 15 residues. V was cut by 8 bases and J by 0 bases, with 17 bases left in between. CDR3: CASLPDLAGSYEQYF. In nucleotides, the CDR3 is TGTGCCAGCTTGCCGGACCTAGCCGGCTCCTACGAGCAGTACTTC.

V is TRBV15 and J is TRBJ1-1; a weak D match, TRBD1 (5 bases). Germline loops: CDR1 LNHNV, CDR2 YYDKDF (reference sequence). V was shortened by 8 bases and J by 0 bases, with 16 bases between the two germline ends. There are 15 residues in the CDR3. Here the CDR3 reads CATGGGAFMNTEAFF. In nucleotides, the CDR3 is TGTGCCACCGGAGGAGGGGCCTTCATGAACACTGAAGCTTTCTTT.

The CDR3 sequence is CASSLMRGQGELFF. The CDR3 DNA reads TGTGCCAGCAGTTTAATGAGGGGGCAGGGGGAGCTGTTTTTT. The V call is TRBV28, the J call TRBJ2-2; the match to TRBD1 covers 7 bases. The CDR3 loop spans 14 amino acids. The V segment lost 2 bases and the J segment 8 bases; nucleotides outside the gene matches: 5. Germline V gene data show CDR1 as MDHEN and CDR2 as SYDVKM.

The chain recombines TRBV6-5 with TRBJ2-1; 7 positions match TRBD1. J gave up 0 bases and V 7 bases, and 6 bases lay outside the gene matches. Germline CDR1 is MNHEY and CDR2 is SVGAGI. The CDR3 runs 15 residues. DNA of the CDR3: TGTGCCAGCACCATGGACAGGAGCTCCTACAATGAGCAGTTCTTC. This gives the protein CASTMDRSSYNEQFF.

The chain employs TRBV18 and TRBJ2-5, with D perhaps TRBD2 (6 bases). Trimming pared 1 base from V and 2 bases from J, leaving 14 bases between. The germline CDR1 and CDR2 sequences are KGHSH and LQKENI. The CDR3 has 16 amino acids. The CDR3 DNA sequence: TGTGCCAGCTCACCACTCCGAGCTGGGGGGCAAGAGACCCAGTACTTC. Amino acid sequence: CASSPLRAGGQETQYF.

The chain is built from TRBV7-3 and TRBJ1-1; D unclear. CDR3 length: 13 amino acids. Germline loops: CDR1 SGHTA, CDR2 FQGTGA. The V end was cut by 5 bases, the J end by 6 bases, with 13 bases between. For the CDR3, the DNA is TGTGCCAGCAGCCCTTCTTCCCCCGCTGAAGCTTTCTTT. Protein product: CASSPSSPAEAFF.

Here the CDR3 DNA reads TGTGCCAGCAGCTTAGGGGGACAGGCGTTTAATGAAAAACTGTTTTTT. This gives the protein CASSLGGQAFNEKLFF. This chain links TRBV7-9 with TRBJ1-4, with 8 bases fitting TRBD1. This CDR3 contains 16 residues. Germline CDR1 SEHNR, CDR2 FQNEAQ (reference sequence). V was pared by 1 base and J by 4 bases, with 5 bases of the junction left unmatched.

This chain uses TRBV27 with TRBJ1-3; 8 bases line up with TRBD1. Germline V gene sequence: CDR1 MNHEY, CDR2 SMNVEV (reference sequence). The CDR3 is 15 residues long. V trimming: 0 bases; J trimming: 8 bases; junction bases outside the gene matches: 6. The CDR3 sequence is CASSLSRGTGHTIYF. The CDR3 DNA follows: TGTGCCAGCAGTTTATCGAGAGGGACAGGACACACCATATATTTT.

This sequence joins TRBV7-8 and TRBJ1-2; the D is unclear. V was clipped by 5 bases and J by 10 bases, with 14 bases between them. CDR3 size: 12 residues. Per germline, CDR1 SGHVS and CDR2 FQNEAQ. CDR3 amino acids: CASSPRTTVYTF. The DNA for the CDR3 is TGTGCCAGCAGCCCGAGAACGACTGTCTACACCTTC.

The V call is TRBV5-1, the J call TRBJ1-2, with D maybe TRBD1 (6 bases). This CDR3 spans 16 amino acids. The germline V and J ends were trimmed by 0 bases and 4 bases, with 16 bases remaining between them. Germline V gene sequence: CDR1 SGHRS, CDR2 YFSETQ. In nucleotides, the CDR3 is TGCGCCAGCAGCTTGGCTTCGGGTGTAGGGGGCTATGGCTACACCTTC. It yields the protein CASSLASGVGGYGYTF.

V usage is TRBV30 and J usage is TRBJ1-1; D remains ambiguous. CDR1 and CDR2 (germline): GTSNPN, SVGIG (reference sequence). The CDR3 is 13 amino acids. With 3 bases removed from V and 3 bases from J, the gap between germline ends came to 11 bases. The CDR3 protein is CAWRRGLHTEAFF. The CDR3 nucleotides are TGTGCCTGGAGACGCGGGTTGCACACTGAAGCTTTCTTT.

The DNA of the CDR3 is TGTGCCAGCAGCCAATCGGGACAGGGGACCTACGAGCAGTACTTC. Encoded protein: CASSQSGQGTYEQYF. The chain is built from TRBV16 and TRBJ2-7; 10 nucleotides agree with TRBD1. CDR1 and CDR2 (germline): KGHSY, FQNENV. Unmatched junction bases numbered 1, after V lost 0 bases and J lost 2 bases. The CDR3 spans 15 residues.

This chain links TRBV9 with TRBJ2-5, with 10 nucleotides matching TRBD2. With V trimmed by 4 bases and J by 5 bases, 11 bases remained unmatched. CDR1 is SGDLS, CDR2 YYNGEE, per germline. The CDR3 totals 16 residues. In nucleotides, the CDR3 is TGTGCCAGCAGCACCGGAGCGGGGGGGCTTTGGGAGACCCAGTACTTC. As protein: CASSTGAGGLWETQYF.

As concerns this clone: One end of the junction fails to match germline, which may point to a read error. The rearrangement links TRBV7-7 to TRBJ2-1; a weak D match, TRBD1 (8 bases). The CDR3 runs to 16 residues. The germline V gene has CDR1 SSHAT and CDR2 FNYEAQ (reference sequence). In DNA form, the CDR3 reads TGTGCTAGCAGCTTAGAACAGGGGGGGTCCTACAATGAGCAGTTCTTC. It is translated as CASSLEQGGSYNEQFF.

This clone was seen just once. The chain recombines TRBV12-5 with TRBJ2-5; TRBD1 agrees at 7 bases. The V gene end was trimmed by 3 bases and the J gene end by 3 bases; junction bases not matched to a gene: 10. This CDR3 has 16 residues. Germline CDR1 LGHNT, CDR2 FRNRAP. CDR3 amino acids: CASGFLRQGLKETQYF. DNA of the CDR3: TGTGCTAGTGGTTTCCTGCGACAGGGCCTTAAAGAGACCCAGTACTTC.